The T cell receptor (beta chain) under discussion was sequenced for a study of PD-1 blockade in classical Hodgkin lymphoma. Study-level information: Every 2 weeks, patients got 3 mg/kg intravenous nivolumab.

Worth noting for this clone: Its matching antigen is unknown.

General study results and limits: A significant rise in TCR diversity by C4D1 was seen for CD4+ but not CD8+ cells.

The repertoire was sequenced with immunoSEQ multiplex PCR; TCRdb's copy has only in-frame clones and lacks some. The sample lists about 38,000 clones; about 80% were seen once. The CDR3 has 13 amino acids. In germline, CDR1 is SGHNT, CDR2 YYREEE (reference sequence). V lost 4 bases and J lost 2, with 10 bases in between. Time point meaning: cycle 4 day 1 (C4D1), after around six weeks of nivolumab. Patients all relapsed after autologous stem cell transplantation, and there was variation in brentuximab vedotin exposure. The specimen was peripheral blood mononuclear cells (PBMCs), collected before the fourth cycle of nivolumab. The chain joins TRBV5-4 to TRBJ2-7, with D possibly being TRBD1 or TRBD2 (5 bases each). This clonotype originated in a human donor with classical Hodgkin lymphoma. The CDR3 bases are TGTGCCAGCAGCCCGGGGACGGCCTACGAGCAGTACTTC. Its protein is CASSPGTAYEQYF.